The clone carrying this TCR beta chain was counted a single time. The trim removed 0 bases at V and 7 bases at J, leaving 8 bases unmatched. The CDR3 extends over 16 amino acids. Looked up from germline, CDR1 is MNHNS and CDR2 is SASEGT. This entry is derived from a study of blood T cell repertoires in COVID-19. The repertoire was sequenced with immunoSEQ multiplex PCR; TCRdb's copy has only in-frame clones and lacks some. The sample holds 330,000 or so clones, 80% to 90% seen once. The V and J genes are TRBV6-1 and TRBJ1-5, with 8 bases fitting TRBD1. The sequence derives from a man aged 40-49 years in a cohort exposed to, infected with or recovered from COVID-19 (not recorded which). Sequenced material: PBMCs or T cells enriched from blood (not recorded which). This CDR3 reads CASSEAGRGLEQPQHF. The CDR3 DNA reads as TGTGCCAGCAGTGAAGCCGGCAGGGGGCTGGAGCAGCCCCAGCATTTT.